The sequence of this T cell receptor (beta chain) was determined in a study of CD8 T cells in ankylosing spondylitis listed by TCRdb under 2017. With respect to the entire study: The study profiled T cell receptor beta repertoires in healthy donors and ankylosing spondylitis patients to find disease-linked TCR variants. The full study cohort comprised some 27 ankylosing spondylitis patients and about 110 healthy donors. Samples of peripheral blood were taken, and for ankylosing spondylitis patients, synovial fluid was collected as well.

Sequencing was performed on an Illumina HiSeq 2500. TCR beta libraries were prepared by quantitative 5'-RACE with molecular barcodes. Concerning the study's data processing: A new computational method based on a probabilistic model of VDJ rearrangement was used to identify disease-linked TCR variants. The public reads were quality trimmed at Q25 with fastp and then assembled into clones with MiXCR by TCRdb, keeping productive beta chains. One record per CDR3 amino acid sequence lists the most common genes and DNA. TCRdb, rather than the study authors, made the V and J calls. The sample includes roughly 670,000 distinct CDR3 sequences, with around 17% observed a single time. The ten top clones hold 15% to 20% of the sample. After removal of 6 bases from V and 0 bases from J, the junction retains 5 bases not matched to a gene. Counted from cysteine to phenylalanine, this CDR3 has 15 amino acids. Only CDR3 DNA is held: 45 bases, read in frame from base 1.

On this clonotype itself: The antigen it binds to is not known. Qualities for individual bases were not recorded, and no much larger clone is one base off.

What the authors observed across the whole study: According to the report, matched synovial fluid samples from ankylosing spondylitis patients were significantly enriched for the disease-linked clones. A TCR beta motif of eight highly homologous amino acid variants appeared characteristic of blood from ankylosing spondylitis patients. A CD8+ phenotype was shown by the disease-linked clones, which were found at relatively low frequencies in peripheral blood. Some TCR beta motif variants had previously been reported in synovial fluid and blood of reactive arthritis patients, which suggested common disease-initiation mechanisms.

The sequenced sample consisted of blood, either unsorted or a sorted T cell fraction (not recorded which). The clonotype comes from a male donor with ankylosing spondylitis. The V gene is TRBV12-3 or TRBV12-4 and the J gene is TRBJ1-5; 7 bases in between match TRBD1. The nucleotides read TGTGCCAGCAGCCCTAGGGGGCTTAGCAATCAGCCCCAGCATTTT. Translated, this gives CASSPRGLSNQPQHF.